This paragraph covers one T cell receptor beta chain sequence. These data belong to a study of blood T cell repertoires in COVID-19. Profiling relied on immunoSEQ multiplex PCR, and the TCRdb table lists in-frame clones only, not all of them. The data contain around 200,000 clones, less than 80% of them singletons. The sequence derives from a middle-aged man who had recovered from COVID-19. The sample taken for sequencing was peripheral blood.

The CDR3 region is CASSQEGAGGDTQYF. For the CDR3, the DNA is TGCGCCAGCAGCCAAGAAGGAGCGGGAGGGGATACGCAGTATTTT. The chain combines TRBV4-1 with TRBJ2-3; TRBD2 agrees at 10 bases. The CDR3 runs 15 residues. Trimming cost V 0 bases and J 6 bases; bases outside gene matches: 3. CDR1 is MGHRA and CDR2 is YSYEKL in the germline V gene.